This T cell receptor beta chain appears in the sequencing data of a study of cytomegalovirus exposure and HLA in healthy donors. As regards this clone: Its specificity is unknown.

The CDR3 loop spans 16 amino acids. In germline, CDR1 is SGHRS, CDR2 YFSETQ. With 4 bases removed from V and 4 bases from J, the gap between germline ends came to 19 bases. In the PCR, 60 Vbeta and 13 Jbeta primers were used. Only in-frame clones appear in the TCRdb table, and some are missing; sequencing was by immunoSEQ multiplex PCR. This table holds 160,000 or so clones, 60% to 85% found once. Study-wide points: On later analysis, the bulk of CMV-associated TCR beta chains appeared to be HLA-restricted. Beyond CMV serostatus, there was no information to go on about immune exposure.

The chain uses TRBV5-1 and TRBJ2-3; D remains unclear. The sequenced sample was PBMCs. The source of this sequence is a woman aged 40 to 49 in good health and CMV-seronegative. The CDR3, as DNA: TGCGCCAGCAGCGAGACATCCTCGTTCATCCCAGATACGCAGTATTTT. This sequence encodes CASSETSSFIPDTQYF.